Listed here is a single T cell receptor (beta chain). Clones were sequenced by immunoSEQ multiplex PCR, and TCRdb holds only the in-frame ones, with some missing. The table has about 140,000 clones, about nine tenths seen once; the top ten hold 0.85% to 1.4%. Autoimmune disease history or systemic immunosuppression barred patients. The source of the sample is a study of OX40 agonist ivuxolimab in advanced cancers. V dropped 2 bases and J dropped 0 bases, with 14 bases sitting between them. Germline V CDR1 and CDR2: SGHNT, YYREEE (reference sequence). This CDR3 contains 17 residues. Source: CD4+ or CD8+ T cells sorted from blood, taken in a trial of the OX40 agonist ivuxolimab. The TCR comes from an adult with an advanced solid tumor such as melanoma, head and neck, liver or kidney cancer. The chain uses TRBV5-4 and TRBJ1-4; D is perhaps TRBD1 (5 bases). The CDR3 bases are TGTGCCAGCAGCTTTACCGGCCAGGGATCAACTAATGAAAAACTGTTTTTT. Its protein product is CASSFTGQGSTNEKLFF.